The 2 T cell receptor beta chains below come from one sample, sequenced in a study of blood T cell repertoires in COVID-19. Repertoires were generated with immunoSEQ multiplex PCR, while TCRdb's copy carries only in-frame clones and drops some. The sample carries about 220,000 clones, more than 80% recorded once. What was sequenced was PBMCs or T cells enriched from blood (not recorded which). The source of these receptors is a woman aged 40 to 50 with acute COVID-19.

The CDR3 region has the DNA TGTGCCAGCAGCTTAAGGCCAGGAGGACGTAATTCACCCCTCCACTTT. Protein sequence: CASSLRPGGRNSPLHF. This sequence joins TRBV11-2 and TRBJ1-6; no definite D call. Deletions cut 2 bases from V and 6 bases from J, with 14 bases between. CDR1 is SGHAT and CDR2 is FQNNGV in the germline V gene. The CDR3 loop spans 16 amino acids.

The CDR3 reads CASSLNGDSPLHF. The CDR3, as DNA: TGTGCCAGCAGCTTAAACGGAGATTCACCCCTCCACTTT. V usage is TRBV7-8 and J usage is TRBJ1-6; no definite D call. Germline CDR1 is SGHVS and CDR2 is FQNEAQ. The CDR3 has 13 amino acids. The V end lost 2 bases, the J end lost 8 bases, and 7 bases lay between the germline ends.